A single sample is the source of the 28 T cell receptor beta chains below, sequenced in a study of blood T cell repertoires in COVID-19. Profiled with immunoSEQ multiplex PCR; TCRdb holds only in-frame clones, not every one. The sample consists of some 270,000 clones, around nine tenths of them appearing once. The sequenced sample was PBMCs or T cells enriched from blood (not recorded which). Source of these receptors: a woman aged 40 to 50 who had recovered from COVID-19.

This chain uses TRBV9 with TRBJ2-2; 7 bases map to TRBD1. This CDR3 has 16 amino acids. The germline V gene has CDR1 SGDLS and CDR2 YYNGEE. J was trimmed by 0 bases and V by 3 bases; bases with no gene match: 5. CDR3 protein: CASSASDRANTGELFF. CDR3 DNA: TGTGCCAGCAGCGCCAGTGACAGGGCGAACACCGGGGAGCTGTTTTTT.

The chain joins TRBV6-2 or TRBV6-3 to TRBJ2-3; D unclear. Trimming removed 3 bases at V and 3 bases at J, with 10 bases between. This CDR3 is built from 14 residues. Germline V CDR1 and CDR2: MNHEY, SVGEGT. The CDR3 sequence: CASSYLSETDTQYF. The CDR3, as DNA: TGTGCCAGCAGTTATCTCTCAGAAACAGATACGCAGTATTTT.

The chain couples TRBV7-8 to TRBJ2-2, with D possibly TRBD2 on 6 matching bases. V shed 6 bases and J shed 0 bases, with 11 bases lying between them. This CDR3 is built from 15 residues. Germline CDR1 and CDR2: SGHVS and FQNEAQ. DNA for the CDR3: TGTGCCAGCAGTTGGGACTTCTCGAACACCGGGGAGCTGTTTTTT. It is translated as CASSWDFSNTGELFF. Full variable domain (missing parts from reference TRBV7-8 and TRBJ2-2): GAGVSQSPRYKVAKRGQDVALRCDPISGHVSLFWYQQALGQGPEFLTYFQNEAQLDKSGLPSDRFFAERPEGSVSTLKIQRTQQEDSAVYLCASSWDFSNTGELFFGEGSRLTVL.

CDR3 loop: CASSLDQQGTYGYTF. CDR3 nucleotide sequence: TGCGCCAGCAGCTTAGACCAACAGGGGACTTATGGCTACACCTTC. The chain recombines TRBV5-1 with TRBJ1-2, with 7 bases fitting TRBD1. V lost 2 bases and J lost 5; bases outside the gene matches: 9. The V gene's germline CDR1 is SGHRS and CDR2 YFSETQ. The CDR3 consists of 15 residues.

This chain connects TRBV29-1 to TRBJ2-3; 9 positions agree with TRBD2. Germline trimming cut 2 bases from V and 2 bases from J; bases unmatched to any gene: 5. The germline gives CDR1 SQVTM, CDR2 ANQGSEA. This CDR3 is 15 amino acids long. CDR3 region: CSVESSGSSTDTQYF. For the CDR3, the DNA is TGCAGCGTTGAAAGTAGCGGGAGTTCCACAGATACGCAGTATTTT.

The rearrangement joins TRBV18 to TRBJ2-6, with 7 bases identical to TRBD1. Germline CDR1 and CDR2: KGHSH and LQKENI. The CDR3 has 16 residues. The trim removed 4 bases at V and 0 bases at J, leaving 3 bases unmatched. Written as DNA, the CDR3 is TGTGCCAGCTCACAACAGGGGACCTCTGGGGCCAACGTCCTGACTTTC. It specifies CASSQQGTSGANVLTF. The full variable domain, rest sourced from reference TRBV18 and TRBJ2-6, is NAGVMQNPRHLVRRRGQEARLRCSPMKGHSHVYWYRQLPEEGLKFMVYLQKENIIDESGMPKERFSAEFPKEGPSILRIQQVVRGDSAAYFCASSQQGTSGANVLTFGAGSRLTVL.

V is TRBV7-2 and J is TRBJ2-7; 10 bases fit TRBD2. The length of the CDR3 is 15 residues. CDR1 SGHTA and CDR2 FQGNSA come from the germline V gene. Germline trimming cut 5 bases from V and 4 bases from J; bases unmatched to any gene: 8. CDR3 coding DNA: TGTGCCAGCAGCACGCAACCGGGACTAGCGTACGAGCAGTACTTC. It codes for CASSTQPGLAYEQYF.

The V call is TRBV27, the J call TRBJ2-3; TRBD2 agrees at 11 bases. V lost 4 bases to trimming and J lost 4 bases; unmatched junction nucleotides: 7. From germline, CDR1 is MNHEY and CDR2 SMNVEV (reference sequence). The CDR3 totals 16 residues. The CDR3 bases are TGTGCCAGCAGTTCTTTGACTAGCGGGACTGCAGATACGCAGTATTTT. Protein sequence: CASSSLTSGTADTQYF.

The chain is built from TRBV6-5 and TRBJ2-7; 7 bases match TRBD1. Germline V gene data show CDR1 as MNHEY and CDR2 as SVGAGI. The CDR3 is made up of 15 amino acids. With V trimmed by 4 bases and J by 2 bases, 8 bases remained unmatched. CDR3: CASSSLTGPPYEQYF. CDR3 sequence (DNA): TGTGCCAGCAGTTCCCTGACAGGGCCCCCCTACGAGCAGTACTTC.

The chain combines TRBV28 with TRBJ1-2; D gene uncertain. V was shortened by 2 bases and J by 3 bases, with 10 bases between the two germline ends. CDR1 MDHEN and CDR2 SYDVKM come from the germline V gene. The length of the CDR3 is 14 residues. CDR3 protein: CASSLKTAYYGYTF. CDR3 DNA: TGTGCCAGCAGTTTAAAAACTGCTTACTATGGCTACACCTTC.

V and J are TRBV4-3 and TRBJ1-3, with D hard to call. The CDR3 extends over 17 amino acids. V lost 3 bases and J 1 base, leaving 16 bases between the germline ends. Germline V gene lookup returns CDR1 LGHNA and CDR2 YSLEER. In DNA, the CDR3 is TGCGCCAGCAGCCATATAGTATCCTCTTGGTCTGGAAACACCATATATTTT. Amino acid sequence: CASSHIVSSWSGNTIYF.

This sequence joins TRBV3-1 (or the pseudogene TRBV3-2) and TRBJ1-4; the D gene is possibly TRBD1 (6 bases). The V gene lost 4 bases and the J gene lost 0 bases, with 12 bases spanning the gap. Germline V gene data show CDR1 as LGHDT and CDR2 as YNNKEL (reference sequence). This CDR3 is 16 amino acids long. CDR3 sequence reads: CASSRRQDATNEKLFF. DNA for the CDR3: TGTGCCAGCAGCCGAAGACAGGATGCAACTAATGAAAAACTGTTTTTT.

The rearrangement links TRBV4-1 to TRBJ2-3; no clear D. CDR3 length: 15 amino acids. The germline gives CDR1 MGHRA, CDR2 YSYEKL. V shed 0 bases and J shed 2 bases, with 9 bases lying between them. CDR3 DNA sequence: TGCGCCAGCAGCCAAGATATGATAGACACAGATACGCAGTATTTT. Translating gives CASSQDMIDTDTQYF.

The chain couples TRBV7-2 to TRBJ2-1; perhaps TRBD1 as D (5 bases). The CDR3 totals 13 residues. Germline CDR1 and CDR2: SGHTA and FQGNSA. V lost 3 bases and J lost 8, with 11 bases in between. This CDR3 reads CASSLQGVDEQFF. The CDR3 nucleotides are TGTGCCAGCAGCTTGCAGGGTGTCGATGAGCAGTTCTTC.

Remarks on this clone: Just one base apart from a much larger clone, this may be a read error. Different DNA sequences within this sample yield the same CDR3. The chain joins TRBV3-1 (or the pseudogene TRBV3-2) to TRBJ2-7; the match to TRBD2 covers 11 bases. The CDR3 is 14 amino acids. Germline CDR1 reads LGHDT; CDR2 reads YNNKEL (reference sequence). Trimming removed 4 bases from V and 1 base from J; junction bases left unmatched: 0. The CDR3 sequence is CASSRTSGSYEQYF. CDR3 sequence (DNA): TGTGCCAGCAGCCGGACTAGCGGGTCCTACGAGCAGTACTTC.

In DNA, the CDR3 is TGTGCCAGTAGTGTCCGACAGGAGACCTCCTACGAGCAGTACTTC. Protein sequence: CASSVRQETSYEQYF. V gene TRBV19 combines with J gene TRBJ2-7; possibly TRBD1 for D (6 bases). This CDR3 has 15 residues. V dropped 5 bases and J dropped 0 bases, with 14 bases sitting between them. Germline CDR1 LNHDA, CDR2 SQIVND (reference sequence).

V gene TRBV18 combines with J gene TRBJ2-1, with TRBD1 as a possible D gene (5 bases). Germline loops: CDR1 KGHSH, CDR2 LQKENI. The CDR3 length is 13 residues. The V end lost 4 bases, the J end lost 3 bases, and 7 bases lay between the germline ends. As DNA, the CDR3 is TGTGCCAGCTCACTAGACAGCTACAATGAGCAGTTCTTC. As protein: CASSLDSYNEQFF.

The rearrangement links TRBV24-1 to TRBJ1-2; 12 bases match TRBD1. This CDR3 contains 15 residues. Looked up from germline, CDR1 is KGHDR and CDR2 is SFDVKD. After removal of 4 bases from V and 5 bases from J, the junction contained 4 bases not matched to a gene. DNA for the CDR3: TGTGCCACCAGTGAGGGGACAGGGGGCGATTATGGCTACACCTTC. Residues: CATSEGTGGDYGYTF.

The genes are TRBV3-1 (or the pseudogene TRBV3-2) and TRBJ2-1; 12 bases line up with TRBD2. The CDR3 sequence is 15 residues long. Germline-derived CDR1 and CDR2 are LGHDT and YNNKEL (reference sequence). V was pared by 6 bases and J by 3 bases, with 3 bases of the junction left unmatched. This CDR3 reads CASSSLAGGYNEQFF. CDR3 bases: TGTGCCAGCAGTTCACTAGCGGGGGGCTACAATGAGCAGTTCTTC.

The V gene is TRBV5-4, the J gene TRBJ2-5; D is possibly TRBD1 (6 bases). There are 19 residues in the CDR3. V lost 2 bases and J lost 5, with 28 bases in between. Germline CDR1 and CDR2: SGHNT and YYREEE (reference sequence). CDR3 sequence: CASSLRVDRTSSDRETQYF. The CDR3 bases are TGTGCCAGCAGCTTACGGGTGGACAGAACGTCTTCTGATAGGGAGACCCAGTACTTC.

The rearrangement joins TRBV4-1 to TRBJ2-5, with 11 bases that match TRBD2. The CDR3 consists of 17 residues. Per germline, CDR1 MGHRA and CDR2 YSYEKL. Trimming at V came to 4 bases and at J to 0 bases, leaving 7 bases not matched to a gene. The CDR3 DNA is TGCGCCAGCAGCCCCGCGGCTAGCGGGGGGAACCAAGAGACCCAGTACTTC. This encodes CASSPAASGGNQETQYF.

The gene calls are TRBV2 and TRBJ2-4; TRBD2 might be the D (6 bases). The V gene's germline CDR1 is SNHLY and CDR2 FYNNEI. The CDR3 length is 15 residues. Trimming removed 8 bases from V and 5 bases from J, with 19 bases in between. The CDR3 DNA follows: TGTGCCAGCGTTCCCAGGAGGGGAAGCGAAAACATTCAGTACTTC. Protein sequence: CASVPRRGSENIQYF.

The V call is TRBV3-1 (or the pseudogene TRBV3-2), the J call TRBJ1-2; D is ambiguous. Deletions cut 2 bases from V and 8 bases from J, with 12 bases between. Germline V lookup: CDR1 LGHDT, CDR2 YNNKEL (reference sequence). This CDR3 comprises 13 residues. CDR3 sequence (DNA): TGTGCCAGCAGCCAAACCTCTCAGCGAGGCTACACCTTC. It yields the protein CASSQTSQRGYTF.

This rearrangement joins TRBV28 to TRBJ2-1, with TRBD2 matching over 12 bases. V was pared by 5 bases and J by 4 bases, with 3 bases of the junction left unmatched. The length of the CDR3 is 15 residues. Per the germline V gene, CDR1 is MDHEN and CDR2 is SYDVKM. The CDR3 sequence is CASSLTSGGYNEQFF. CDR3 in DNA: TGTGCCAGCAGTCTCACTAGCGGGGGGTACAATGAGCAGTTCTTC.

The V and J genes are TRBV5-8 and TRBJ1-4, with TRBD1 matching 8 bases. The CDR3 length is 15 residues. Trimming took 3 bases from V and 6 from J; bases not matched to a gene: 7. Germline V gene data show CDR1 as SGHTS and CDR2 as YDEGEE. CDR3 in DNA: TGTGCCAGCAGCTCGCAGGGGGCGGGCGATGAAAAACTGTTTTTT. It is translated as CASSSQGAGDEKLFF.

The CDR3 DNA follows: TGTGCCAGCTCAACTTCTCGGGGACTAGCGGAGGTCTACAATGAGCAGTTCTTC. Translated: CASSTSRGLAEVYNEQFF. The chain employs TRBV18 and TRBJ2-1, with 11 bases lining up with TRBD2. The CDR3 sequence is 18 residues long. J lost 3 bases, V lost 5 bases, and 12 bases had no gene match. CDR1 KGHSH and CDR2 LQKENI come from the germline V gene.

Details on this clone: Other DNA sequences in this specimen translate into the identical CDR3. The gene calls are TRBV7-9 and TRBJ1-4, with 9 bases lining up with TRBD1. The CDR3 is made up of 14 amino acids. The V segment lost 4 bases and the J segment 8 bases; nucleotides outside the gene matches: 5. The germline gives CDR1 SEHNR, CDR2 FQNEAQ (reference sequence). CDR3: CASSSTGGSEKLFF. Written as DNA, the CDR3 is TGTGCCAGCAGCTCGACAGGGGGTAGCGAAAAACTGTTTTTT.

This clone appeared a single time. The V gene is TRBV7-3, the J gene TRBJ2-1; 7 nucleotides align to TRBD1. This CDR3 comprises 14 residues. V shed 1 base, J shed 6 bases, and the junction held 3 bases outside the gene matches. CDR1 is SGHTA and CDR2 is FQGTGA in the germline V gene. CDR3 sequence reads: CASSLSRDSNEQFF. CDR3 in DNA: TGTGCCAGCAGCTTAAGCCGGGACAGCAATGAGCAGTTCTTC.